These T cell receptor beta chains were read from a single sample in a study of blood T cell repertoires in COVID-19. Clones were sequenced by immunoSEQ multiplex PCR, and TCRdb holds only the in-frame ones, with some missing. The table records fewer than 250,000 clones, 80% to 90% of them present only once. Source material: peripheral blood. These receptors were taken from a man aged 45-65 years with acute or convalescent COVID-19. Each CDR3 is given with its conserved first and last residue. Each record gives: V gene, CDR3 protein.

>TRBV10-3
CAISESGLAGVYNEQFF
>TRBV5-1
CASSLWQGAGELFF
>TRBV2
CASSLGGLSTEAFF
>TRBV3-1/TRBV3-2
CASSPRIRDRGPRGYTF
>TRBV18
CASSATGMNTEAFF
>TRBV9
CASSAGTGEETQYF
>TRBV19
CASSDRVGNNEQFF
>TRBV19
CASSMSGEGNTEAFF
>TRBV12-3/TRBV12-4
CASSFGGSPLHF
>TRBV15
CATSKGTGTVAYTF
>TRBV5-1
CASSLGSPWEEKLFF